One and the same sample provided the 27 T cell receptor beta chains below, sequenced in a study of a mutant IDH1 vaccine in newly diagnosed glioma (dated by TCRdb to 2020 to 2023). The sample's time point label is to be understood as: baseline, week 1 (first vaccination visit). This specimen's treatment or condition label, interpreted: pre-vaccination baseline after standard-of-care therapy. Library generation was performed with the immunoSEQ multiplex PCR assay. The source is immuneACCESS, and TCRdb retained only in-frame sequences with V and J called. Part of the clones is not carried over; for the studies checked, unresolved V genes explain less than half of this, and the remainder is unexplained. The sample yields 30,000 to 35,000 clones; approximately 90% were counted once. Of the sample, 4% to 5.5% falls within the top ten clones. Here the sequenced sample was PBMCs, taken from a glioma patient treated with radiotherapy, temozolomide or both. Receptors were obtained from a woman in her thirties or forties with glioma.

The gene calls are TRBV13 and TRBJ1-1, with D possibly being TRBD1 (6 bases). In germline, CDR1 is PRHDT, CDR2 FYEKMQ (reference sequence). The ends were cut back, 5 bases at V and 0 bases at J, with 13 bases in the middle. There are 15 residues in the CDR3. CDR3 sequence reads: CASSPVGGMNTEAFF. The CDR3 coding sequence is TGTGCCAGCAGCCCCGTCGGGGGCATGAACACTGAAGCTTTCTTT. Drawing the rest from reference TRBV13 and TRBJ1-1, the complete variable domain is AAGVIQSPRHLIKEKRETATLKCYPIPRHDTVYWYQQGPGQDPQFLISFYEKMQSDKGSIPDRFSAQQFSDYHSELNMSSLELGDSALYFCASSPVGGMNTEAFFGQGTRLTVV.

V and J are TRBV19 and TRBJ1-1; maybe TRBD1 (5 bases). From germline, CDR1 is LNHDA and CDR2 SQIVND (reference sequence). The V end was cut by 5 bases, the J end by 0 bases, with 7 bases between. The CDR3 is 13 amino acids. CDR3 nucleotides: TGTGCCAGTAGTCAGGGTTTGAACACTGAAGCTTTCTTT. It yields the protein CASSQGLNTEAFF.

The CDR3 DNA sequence: TGCGCCAGCAGGAGACAACCGAGTGGCTATGGCTACACCTTC. Amino acid sequence: CASRRQPSGYGYTF. The rearrangement joins TRBV10-1 to TRBJ1-2; no clear D gene. The CDR3 runs 14 residues. V was cut by 6 bases and J by 4 bases, with 15 bases left in between. Germline V gives CDR1 WNHNN, CDR2 SYGVQD (reference sequence).

This clone was picked up one time. The gene calls are TRBV5-1 and TRBJ1-1; no clear D. V lost 2 bases, J lost 10 bases, and 21 bases lay in between. CDR1 and CDR2 from the germline V gene are SGHRS and YFSETQ. This CDR3 is built from 15 residues. CDR3 sequence reads: CASSLTPASEGSAFF. The CDR3 coding sequence is TGCGCCAGCAGCTTAACTCCGGCTTCAGAGGGATCAGCTTTCTTT.

The chain employs TRBV7-8 and TRBJ2-2; 14 bases are a match to TRBD2. The CDR3 runs 18 residues. Losses at the gene ends were 5 bases for V and 4 bases for J; bases not matched to a gene: 9. Germline V gene data show CDR1 as SGHVS and CDR2 as FQNEAQ. The CDR3 region has the DNA TGTGCCAGCAGCGCTAGACTAGCGGGAGGGCCGGGCACCGGGGAGCTGTTTTTT. This gives the protein CASSARLAGGPGTGELFF.

The J gene is TRBJ2-1, the V gene TRBV6-5; D gene uncertain. Trimming stripped 0 bases from V and 6 bases from J, with 6 bases between. The germline V gene encodes CDR1 MNHEY and CDR2 SVGAGI. The CDR3 has 13 residues. CDR3 amino acids: CASSYSHGNEQFF. CDR3 nucleotide sequence: TGTGCCAGCAGTTACTCACATGGCAATGAGCAGTTCTTC.

The sample holds one count of this clone. The chain combines TRBV19 with TRBJ2-7; TRBD2 matches at 7 bases. The CDR3 has 13 residues. Germline CDR1 LNHDA, CDR2 SQIVND (reference sequence). V lost 4 bases and J lost 5; bases outside the gene matches: 5. This chain's CDR3 is CASSTGLGDEQYF. The CDR3 region has the DNA TGTGCCAGTAGTACAGGACTAGGGGACGAGCAGTACTTC.

This clone appeared a few times. The genes are TRBV10-1 and TRBJ1-1; no firm D call. Trimming took off 7 bases at V and 0 bases at J, with 9 bases between the two ends. CDR3 length: 13 residues. CDR1 and CDR2 (germline): WNHNN, SYGVQD (reference sequence). CDR3 sequence reads: CASKKDMNTEAFF. CDR3 nucleotides: TGCGCCAGCAAAAAAGACATGAACACTGAAGCTTTCTTT.

The chain couples TRBV5-1 to TRBJ2-1, with D perhaps TRBD1 (7 bases). The CDR3 loop spans 17 amino acids. The germline V and J ends were trimmed by 1 base and 6 bases, with 20 bases remaining between them. Germline V gives CDR1 SGHRS, CDR2 YFSETQ. CDR3 sequence reads: CASSLRLRQGLTNEQFF. In DNA form, the CDR3 reads TGCGCCAGCAGCTTGAGGCTTAGACAGGGACTTACCAATGAGCAGTTCTTC. The complete variable domain, with remaining parts taken from reference TRBV5-1 and TRBJ2-1, reads KAGVTQTPRYLIKTRGQQVTLSCSPISGHRSVSWYQQTPGQGLQFLFEYFSETQRNKGNFPGRFSGRQFSNSRSEMNVSTLELGDSALYLCASSLRLRQGLTNEQFFGPGTRLTVL.

The chain uses TRBV6-6 and TRBJ2-3; D remains unclear. Germline loops: CDR1 MNHNY, CDR2 SVGAGI (reference sequence). This CDR3 is 14 amino acids long. V lost 0 bases to trimming and J lost 10 bases, with 14 bases between them. CDR3 in amino acids: CASSYSPASAPQYF. CDR3 coding DNA: TGTGCCAGCAGTTACTCCCCCGCGAGCGCACCGCAGTATTTT.

This chain joins TRBV15 and TRBJ1-5; D not certain. CDR1 is LNHNV, CDR2 YYDKDF, per germline (reference sequence). This CDR3 comprises 15 residues. Trimming took off 0 bases at V and 2 bases at J, with 8 bases between the two ends. The CDR3 DNA reads as TGTGCCACCAGCAGAGATTTGGGAGGCAATCAGCCCCAGCATTTT. Amino acids: CATSRDLGGNQPQHF.

The V call is TRBV29-1, the J call TRBJ2-7; D remains unclear. The V gene's germline CDR1 is SQVTM and CDR2 ANQGSEA. The CDR3 runs to 11 residues. V lost 4 bases and J lost 3, with 7 bases in between. Here the CDR3 reads CSVVNSYEQYF. The CDR3 DNA reads as TGCAGCGTTGTTAATAGCTACGAGCAGTACTTC.

The CDR3 nucleotides read TGTGCCAGCAGTGAAGCATCGGGTCCCGGTCCCCAGCATTTT. Residues: CASSEASGPGPQHF. This chain links TRBV6-1 with TRBJ1-5, with D uncertain. This CDR3 is 14 amino acids long. Germline loops: CDR1 MNHNS, CDR2 SASEGT. The ends were cut back, 0 bases at V and 10 bases at J, with 13 bases in the middle.

The V and J genes are TRBV5-6 and TRBJ1-5; 7 positions agree with TRBD1. Germline values: CDR1 SGHDT, CDR2 YYEEEE. The ends lost 0 bases at V and 1 base at J; junction bases unmatched: 4. The CDR3 extends over 16 amino acids. CDR3 DNA: TGTGCCAGCAGCTTGGCAGGGGGAGGAAGCAATCAGCCCCAGCATTTT. Translating it yields CASSLAGGGSNQPQHF.

V gene TRBV19 combines with J gene TRBJ2-1; D remains ambiguous. The CDR3 consists of 13 residues. Germline CDR1 LNHDA, CDR2 SQIVND (reference sequence). Between the trimmed V and J ends, which lost 3 bases and 7 bases, there was a span of 10 bases. The CDR3 reads CASSIWGWNEQFF. CDR3 DNA: TGTGCCAGTAGTATTTGGGGATGGAATGAGCAGTTCTTC.

This chain links TRBV18 with TRBJ2-2; D not certain. Deletions cut 3 bases from V and 1 base from J, with 6 bases between. CDR3 length equals 14 residues. Germline V lookup: CDR1 KGHSH, CDR2 LQKENI. As DNA, the CDR3 is TGTGCCAGCTCACCGCAGAAGAACACCGGGGAGCTGTTTTTT. Protein: CASSPQKNTGELFF. Full variable domain (remainder filled in from reference TRBV18 and TRBJ2-2): NAGVMQNPRHLVRRRGQEARLRCSPMKGHSHVYWYRQLPEEGLKFMVYLQKENIIDESGMPKERFSAEFPKEGPSILRIQQVVRGDSAAYFCASSPQKNTGELFFGEGSRLTVL.

V and J are TRBV4-3 and TRBJ1-3; no clear D gene. V lost 2 bases and J 7 bases, leaving 12 bases between the germline ends. The CDR3 extends over 14 amino acids. Germline-derived CDR1 and CDR2 are LGHNA and YSLEER. The CDR3 DNA sequence: TGCGCCAGCAGCCAATCCCGAAGCGGTAACACCATATATTTT. Translated, it gives CASSQSRSGNTIYF.

This clone turned up a few times. This chain joins TRBV9 and TRBJ1-2; D remains unclear. This CDR3 region has 14 residues. Trimming pared 4 bases from V and 1 base from J, leaving 11 bases between. The germline V gene encodes CDR1 SGDLS and CDR2 YYNGEE. CDR3 nucleotide sequence: TGTGCCAGCAGCCCCAGCCCGGTTAACTATGGCTACACCTTC. Translating it yields CASSPSPVNYGYTF.

The rearrangement uses TRBV6-6 and TRBJ1-5; the D gene is possibly TRBD1 (6 bases). V lost 5 bases, J lost 5 bases, and 13 bases lay in between. Per germline, CDR1 MNHNY and CDR2 SVGAGI (reference sequence). The CDR3 consists of 14 residues. CDR3 bases: TGTGCCAGCAGTGGGCAAGGGGGTTATCAGCCCCAGCATTTT. This gives the protein CASSGQGGYQPQHF.

The chain couples TRBV4-3 to TRBJ1-3; weak D call: TRBD1 (6 bases). This CDR3 has 15 amino acids. The germline CDR1 and CDR2 sequences are LGHNA and YSLEER. Trimming took off 5 bases at V and 0 bases at J, with 11 bases between the two ends. The chain's CDR3 is CASSAGARSGNTIYF. CDR3 DNA sequence: TGCGCCAGCAGCGCAGGGGCCCGCTCTGGAAACACCATATATTTT.

The chain uses TRBV10-1 and TRBJ1-1; no firm D call. CDR3 length: 12 amino acids. Germline loops: CDR1 WNHNN, CDR2 SYGVQD (reference sequence). V was cut by 0 bases and J by 10 bases, with 9 bases left in between. CDR3 amino acids: CASSESGRGAFF. For the CDR3, the DNA is TGCGCCAGCAGTGAGTCAGGGCGAGGAGCTTTCTTT.

V gene TRBV19 combines with J gene TRBJ1-1; D gene uncertain. The germline gives CDR1 LNHDA, CDR2 SQIVND (reference sequence). V lost 3 bases and J lost 0, with 5 bases in between. This CDR3 region has 13 residues. CDR3 in amino acids: CASSIYVNTEAFF. In DNA, the CDR3 is TGTGCCAGTAGTATCTATGTGAACACTGAAGCTTTCTTT.

The chain couples TRBV10-3 to TRBJ1-4, with a possible D match to TRBD1 (5 bases). Germline V gene lookup returns CDR1 ENHRY and CDR2 SYGVKD. Trimming took 3 bases from V and 4 from J, leaving 18 bases between them. There are 17 residues in the CDR3. The CDR3 DNA reads TGTGCCATCAGTGATAGGCGGCAGGGCCTACTTAATGAAAAACTGTTTTTT. It encodes CAISDRRQGLLNEKLFF.

The chain carries TRBV15 and TRBJ1-6, with unresolved D. CDR1 is LNHNV and CDR2 is YYDKDF in the germline V gene (reference sequence). V gave up 5 bases and J gave up 5 bases, with 4 bases separating them. This CDR3 spans 12 amino acids. The CDR3 region is CATSADNSPLHF. CDR3 nucleotides: TGTGCCACCAGCGCAGATAATTCACCCCTCCACTTT.

CDR3 bases: TGTGCCAGCTCAACGGACAGGGGACAGACCCAGTACTTC. It translates to CASSTDRGQTQYF. J is TRBJ2-5 and V is TRBV18, with 9 bases identical to TRBD1. The ends lost 5 bases at V and 6 bases at J; junction bases unmatched: 4. The CDR3 is 13 amino acids. Germline V gene lookup returns CDR1 KGHSH and CDR2 LQKENI.

The chain uses TRBV6-5 and TRBJ1-6; maybe TRBD1 (5 bases). Trimming removed 5 bases from V and 7 bases from J, with 12 bases in between. The CDR3 extends over 14 amino acids. Germline CDR1 is MNHEY and CDR2 is SVGAGI. CDR3 residues: CASSKPGPNSPLHF. For the CDR3, the DNA is TGTGCCAGCAGTAAACCAGGGCCCAATTCACCCCTCCACTTT.

This rearrangement joins TRBV12-5 to TRBJ2-1; 9 nucleotides line up with TRBD2. The CDR3 runs 15 residues. V lost 2 bases to trimming and J lost 5 bases; unmatched junction nucleotides: 4. Looked up from germline, CDR1 is LGHNT and CDR2 is FRNRAP. CDR3 protein: CASGLWGGGDNEQFF. CDR3 bases: TGTGCTAGTGGTTTGTGGGGCGGGGGGGACAATGAGCAGTTCTTC.